The 8 T cell receptor beta chains below all came from one sample that was sequenced in a study of cytomegalovirus exposure and HLA in healthy donors. This PCR relied on a set of 60 Vbeta primers and 13 Jbeta primers. The repertoire was sequenced with immunoSEQ multiplex PCR; TCRdb's copy has only in-frame clones and lacks some. In the table there are roughly 110,000 clones, just under 70% of which are singletons. The sample consisted of PBMCs. The receptors were sampled from a man aged 30-40 years in good health and CMV-seropositive.

This chain joins TRBV7-8 and TRBJ1-2, with TRBD1 matching over 7 bases. The CDR3 consists of 16 residues. Germline CDR1 is SGHVS and CDR2 is FQNEAQ. The V and J ends lost 4 bases and 1 base, in that order; junction bases with no gene match: 9. Here the CDR3 reads CASSSAGTEYNYGYTF. CDR3 DNA: TGTGCCAGCAGCTCCGCCGGGACAGAGTATAACTATGGCTACACCTTC.

In its sample, this clone was seen a few times. The rearrangement joins TRBV5-1 to TRBJ1-1; D is unresolved. Germline assignment: CDR1 SGHRS and CDR2 YFSETQ. V was trimmed by 4 bases and J by 1 base, leaving 14 bases between them. The CDR3 spans 15 residues. The CDR3 DNA reads TGCGCCAGCAGCATGCAGGCCCCTCGGAACACTGAAGCTTTCTTT. Encoded protein: CASSMQAPRNTEAFF.

The genes are TRBV10-3 and TRBJ1-2, with 10 bases identical to TRBD1. The CDR3 loop spans 14 amino acids. Germline CDR1 reads ENHRY; CDR2 reads SYGVKD. V trimming: 2 bases; J trimming: 3 bases; junction bases outside the gene matches: 0. CDR3 sequence (DNA): TGTGCCATCAGTGAGGGACAGGGGGACTATGGCTACACCTTC. It codes for CAISEGQGDYGYTF.

The chain joins TRBV19 to TRBJ1-6; D may be TRBD1 (5 bases). The CDR3 consists of 14 residues. Germline assignment: CDR1 LNHDA and CDR2 SQIVND (reference sequence). V was clipped by 5 bases and J by 8 bases, with 13 bases between them. CDR3 residues: CASSGGEGHSPLHF. CDR3 nucleotides: TGTGCCAGTAGTGGCGGGGAGGGGCATTCACCCCTCCACTTT.

This clone has ten or more counts. The rearrangement uses TRBV11-3 and TRBJ2-1, with D possibly being TRBD1 (6 bases). The CDR3 totals 13 residues. V lost 4 bases and J 9 bases, leaving 13 bases between the germline ends. Germline loops: CDR1 SGHNT, CDR2 YENEEA. CDR3 coding DNA: TGTGCCAGCAGCTCACCGGACAGCGGTGAGCAGTTCTTC. Protein product: CASSSPDSGEQFF. The full variable domain, its missing parts supplied by reference TRBV11-3 and TRBJ2-1, is EAGVVQSPRYKIIEKKQPVAFWCNPISGHNTLYWYLQNLGQGPELLIRYENEEAVDDSQLPKDRFSAERLKGVDSTLKIQPAELGDSAVYLCASSSPDSGEQFFGPGTRLTVL.

The chain links TRBV27 to TRBJ2-1; 7 nucleotides line up with TRBD1. The V and J ends lost 5 bases and 0 bases, in that order; junction bases with no gene match: 4. Per the germline V gene, CDR1 is MNHEY and CDR2 is SMNVEV (reference sequence). CDR3 size: 15 residues. Here the CDR3 reads CASSTGVSSYNEQFF. CDR3 coding DNA: TGTGCCAGCAGTACAGGGGTGAGCTCCTACAATGAGCAGTTCTTC.

This chain links TRBV7-3 with TRBJ1-2; 10 nucleotides align to TRBD1. The length of the CDR3 is 15 residues. The V and J ends lost 4 bases and 5 bases, in that order; junction bases with no gene match: 7. Germline V gene sequence: CDR1 SGHTA, CDR2 FQGTGA. The CDR3 bases are TGTGCCAGCAGCTCCACGGGACAGGGGATATATGGCTACACCTTC. It yields the protein CASSSTGQGIYGYTF.

This clone showed up just a few times. The V and J genes are TRBV10-2 and TRBJ2-5, with 7 bases fitting TRBD1. CDR1 and CDR2 (germline): WSHSY, SAAADI. With 10 bases clipped from V and 5 bases from J, the junction kept 16 bases outside the gene matches. This CDR3 contains 15 residues. CDR3 protein: CATSSGQGVVETQYF. In DNA form, the CDR3 reads TGCGCCACCTCGTCGGGGCAGGGGGTAGTGGAGACCCAGTACTTC.